The T cell receptor (beta chain) described here comes from a study of T-cell memory formation after mild COVID-19. General study results and limits: From day 15 to 85, contracting clones were balanced between CD4 and CD8, whereas later expanders leaned toward CD4+. Second-wave clones that peaked on day 37 lacked confirmed SARS-CoV-2 specificity. Pre-infection memory contained some responding clones, which suggested that cross-reactive memory had joined.

The CDR3 covers 13 residues. The V gene lost 3 bases and the J gene lost 7 bases, with 12 bases spanning the gap. Comment on this clonotype: The antigen is unknown.

TCRdb re-derived calls from the 5' RACE reads in MiXCR, one entry per CDR3 protein. The table shows roughly 600,000 distinct CDR3 sequences, with more than 15% occurring only once. The specimen was PBMCs or a T cell subset sorted from them (not recorded which). This chain joins TRBV12-3 or TRBV12-4 and TRBJ1-1, with a tentative D call TRBD1 (5 bases). The source of this sequence is an adult woman who had mild COVID-19 (a few samples of this study predate the infection). Cell type and time point are not known. CDR3 sequence reads: CASSLPPGLEAFF. In DNA form, the CDR3 reads TGTGCCAGCAGTTTGCCCCCAGGGCTTGAAGCTTTCTTT.